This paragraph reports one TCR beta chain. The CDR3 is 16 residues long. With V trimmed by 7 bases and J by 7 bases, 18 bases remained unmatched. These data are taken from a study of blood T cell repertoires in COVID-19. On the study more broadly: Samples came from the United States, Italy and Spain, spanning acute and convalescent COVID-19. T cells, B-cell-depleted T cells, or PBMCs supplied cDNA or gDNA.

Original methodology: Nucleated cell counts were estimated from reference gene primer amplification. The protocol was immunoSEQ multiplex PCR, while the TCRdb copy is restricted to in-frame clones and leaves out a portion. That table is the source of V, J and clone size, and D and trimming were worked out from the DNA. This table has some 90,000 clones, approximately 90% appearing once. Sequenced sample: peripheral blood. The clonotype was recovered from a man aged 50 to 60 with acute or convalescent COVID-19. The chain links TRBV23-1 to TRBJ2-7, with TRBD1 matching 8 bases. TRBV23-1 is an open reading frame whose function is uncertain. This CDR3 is CASIPQGASFPGEQYF. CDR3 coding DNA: TGCGCCAGCATACCGCAGGGGGCCTCATTCCCGGGGGAGCAGTACTTC.